The 2 T cell receptor beta chains below come from one sample, sequenced in a study of control samples from healthy donors and cancer patients. The data were produced by immunoSEQ multiplex PCR, yet TCRdb's version contains in-frame clones alone and is incomplete. The sample has 150,000 or so clones; about 94% are singletons. The sample taken for sequencing was blood. Receptors originate from a woman in her 30s in good health.

The chain joins TRBV20-1 to TRBJ2-4, with D perhaps matching TRBD2 (5 bases). Trimming took 6 bases from V and 8 from J, leaving 11 bases between them. Germline V CDR1 and CDR2: DFQATT, SNEGSKA (reference sequence). This CDR3 comprises 11 residues. The CDR3 DNA reads as TGCAGTGCCCAGACCGGGGACATTCAGTACTTC. The encoded protein is CSAQTGDIQYF.

CDR3 nucleotide sequence: TGTGCCACCAGCAGAGCAGGGGAGCCCACAGATACGCAGTATTTT. Amino acids: CATSRAGEPTDTQYF. This chain joins TRBV15 and TRBJ2-3; TRBD1 might be the D (6 bases). The germline V and J ends were trimmed by 1 base and 2 bases, with 10 bases remaining between them. CDR3 size: 15 residues. The germline V gene encodes CDR1 LNHNV and CDR2 YYDKDF (reference sequence).